This TCR beta chain was captured by sequencing in a study of cytomegalovirus exposure and HLA in healthy donors. V lost 2 bases to trimming and J lost 4 bases; unmatched junction nucleotides: 15. Germline values: CDR1 SGHTS, CDR2 YDEGEE. CDR3 length: 18 amino acids. Primers included in the PCR were 60 Vbeta and 13 Jbeta primers. In the authors' workflow: An analysis that came later counted 73 million or so unique TCR beta chains, 10 million to 12 million shared. Produced via immunoSEQ multiplex PCR; TCRdb's table is partial and in-frame only. V and J calls and clone size are given by that table; D and trimming were obtained from the DNA. The table includes about 73,000 clones, roughly 71% detected once.

The chain combines TRBV5-8 with TRBJ2-5; 9 bases map to TRBD2. The material sequenced was PBMCs. The receptor was isolated from a man between 65 and 80 years old in good health and CMV-seronegative. Here the CDR3 reads CASSFTLGGGGAGETQYF. The CDR3 coding sequence is TGTGCCAGCAGCTTTACCCTCGGGGGCGGGGGGGCCGGAGAGACCCAGTACTTC.